Following are 30 T cell receptor beta chains from one sample sequenced in a study of blood T cell repertoires in COVID-19. Sequenced by immunoSEQ multiplex PCR; TCRdb stores in-frame clones only, minus some. The sample contains 200,000 to 300,000 clones, roughly 79% of which appear only once. The sequenced material came from peripheral blood. Receptor source: a woman of 80 years or more with COVID-19, enrolled during active disease.

The V call is TRBV9, the J call TRBJ1-3; D ambiguous. The CDR3 totals 16 residues. Germline CDR1 reads SGDLS; CDR2 reads YYNGEE. Trimming removed 0 bases from V and 6 bases from J, with 16 bases in between. The DNA of the CDR3 is TGTGCCAGCAGCGTAGCTGCGACGGAGCCCAAAAACACCATATATTTT. It yields the protein CASSVAATEPKNTIYF.

V is TRBV28 and J is TRBJ1-5, with TRBD1 matching over 8 bases. The germline V gene has CDR1 MDHEN and CDR2 SYDVKM. The V and J ends lost 5 bases and 11 bases, in that order; junction bases with no gene match: 14. The CDR3 has 15 amino acids. The CDR3 nucleotides are TGTGCCAGCAGTGGCCGGCAGACAGGGGCAGGGGCCCAGCATTTT. Residues: CASSGRQTGAGAQHF.

In this sample, this clone turned up a few times. This rearrangement joins TRBV7-3 to TRBJ2-2; the D gene is possibly TRBD1 (6 bases). The V gene lost 5 bases and the J gene lost 6 bases, with 10 bases spanning the gap. CDR1 and CDR2 (germline): SGHTA, FQGTGA. The CDR3 totals 13 residues. The CDR3 loop is CASSAGVAGELFF. CDR3 nucleotide sequence: TGTGCCAGCAGCGCAGGGGTGGCCGGGGAGCTGTTTTTT.

V usage is TRBV2 and J usage is TRBJ1-2, with TRBD1 as a possible D gene (6 bases). The CDR3 is 14 residues long. V shed 5 bases and J shed 6 bases, with 16 bases lying between them. From germline, CDR1 is SNHLY and CDR2 FYNNEI. This chain's CDR3 is CASSSGRGSNGYTF. DNA for the CDR3: TGTGCCAGCAGTTCCGGCAGGGGAAGCAATGGCTACACCTTC.

The rearrangement uses TRBV13 and TRBJ1-1; 7 bases are shared with TRBD1. Germline V gives CDR1 PRHDT, CDR2 FYEKMQ (reference sequence). With V trimmed by 5 bases and J by 5 bases, 8 bases remained unmatched. The CDR3 has 14 residues. CDR3 region: CASSLDRESTEAFF. In DNA, the CDR3 is TGTGCCAGCAGCCTCGACAGGGAATCGACTGAAGCTTTCTTT.

This clone was observed once. The CDR3 spells CASRPTGTAYGYTF. The CDR3 region has the DNA TGTGCCAGCAGGCCGACAGGGACAGCTTATGGCTACACCTTC. The chain uses TRBV2 and TRBJ1-2; 7 positions agree with TRBD1. CDR1 is SNHLY and CDR2 is FYNNEI in the germline V gene. The CDR3 consists of 14 residues. Trimming took 6 bases from V and 5 from J; bases not matched to a gene: 9.

This clone was observed a single time. This CDR3 is CASSYSMGREGLDEQFF. As DNA, the CDR3 is TGTGCCAGCAGTTACTCGATGGGGCGGGAGGGATTGGATGAGCAGTTCTTC. The chain uses TRBV6-2 or TRBV6-3 and TRBJ2-1; 9 bases match TRBD2. J gave up 8 bases and V 0 bases, and 11 bases lay outside the gene matches. The germline gives CDR1 MNHEY, CDR2 SVGEGT. This CDR3 has 17 residues.

The chain is built from TRBV7-2 and TRBJ1-5, with 7 positions matching TRBD1. Germline V lookup: CDR1 SGHTA, CDR2 FQGNSA. The CDR3 sequence is 14 residues long. The V segment lost 4 bases and the J segment 4 bases; nucleotides outside the gene matches: 4. CDR3 amino acids: CASSSPGGNQPQHF. CDR3 bases: TGTGCCAGCAGCTCCCCAGGGGGAAATCAGCCCCAGCATTTT.

The chain joins TRBV6-5 to TRBJ2-3, with D possibly TRBD2 on 6 matching bases. The CDR3 spans 14 residues. Germline values: CDR1 MNHEY, CDR2 SVGAGI. V lost 7 bases to trimming and J lost 1 base, with 12 bases between them. The DNA of the CDR3 is TGTGCCAGCACCGGGACTGCAGGCACAGATACGCAGTATTTT. Translating it yields CASTGTAGTDTQYF.

The genes are TRBV28 and TRBJ2-2; 11 positions agree with TRBD2. CDR1 MDHEN and CDR2 SYDVKM come from the germline V gene. With 7 bases clipped from V and 4 bases from J, the junction kept 8 bases outside the gene matches. The CDR3 has 16 amino acids. As DNA, the CDR3 is TGTGCCAGCACCCTGGGGGGACTAGCGGTCACCGGGGAGCTGTTTTTT. Protein product: CASTLGGLAVTGELFF.

This chain uses TRBV5-1 with TRBJ1-1; D is unresolved. Deletions cut 4 bases from V and 1 base from J, with 14 bases between. Germline V CDR1 and CDR2: SGHRS, YFSETQ. The CDR3 loop spans 15 amino acids. In DNA, the CDR3 is TGCGCCAGCAGCCTAGCCGGACCCCCGAACACTGAAGCTTTCTTT. Translated, it gives CASSLAGPPNTEAFF.

V gene TRBV7-3 combines with J gene TRBJ2-1; 9 bases are a match to TRBD1. Trimming removed 3 bases from V and 0 bases from J; junction bases left unmatched: 0. Germline V gene data show CDR1 as SGHTA and CDR2 as FQGTGA. There are 15 residues in the CDR3. Here the CDR3 DNA reads TGTGCCAGCAGCTTGGACAGGGGCTCCTACAATGAGCAGTTCTTC. Protein sequence: CASSLDRGSYNEQFF.

The chain joins TRBV28 to TRBJ2-7; D call uncertain. The CDR3 is made up of 14 amino acids. V gave up 4 bases and J gave up 7 bases, with 17 bases separating them. Germline V gene sequence: CDR1 MDHEN, CDR2 SYDVKM. Here the CDR3 DNA reads TGTGCCAGCAGTTCATCCCCCCACTCGAGGGAGCAGTACTTC. Its translation is CASSSSPHSREQYF.

The chain is built from TRBV7-9 and TRBJ2-3; 13 bases fit TRBD2. CDR3 size: 16 residues. Looked up from germline, CDR1 is SEHNR and CDR2 is FQNEAQ (reference sequence). With V trimmed by 5 bases and J by 1 base, 3 bases remained unmatched. This chain's CDR3 is CASSQGLAGGTDTQYF. The CDR3 nucleotides are TGTGCCAGCAGCCAAGGACTAGCGGGAGGCACAGATACGCAGTATTTT.

This chain connects TRBV4-2 to TRBJ2-6; D not certain. Germline V gene lookup returns CDR1 LGHNA and CDR2 YNFKEQ. The CDR3 is 16 amino acids. Trimming shortened V by 1 base and J by 0 bases, and 7 bases separated the two germline ends. The CDR3 nucleotides are TGTGCCAGCAGCCAAGGAGCGAGCTCTGGGGCCAACGTCCTGACTTTC. Its translation: CASSQGASSGANVLTF.

This clone was seen once. The V call is TRBV28, the J call TRBJ2-5; perhaps TRBD1 as D (5 bases). The CDR3 sequence is 15 residues long. V lost 3 bases, J lost 5 bases, and 16 bases lay in between. Per germline, CDR1 MDHEN and CDR2 SYDVKM. CDR3 in amino acids: CASSFYRGLYETQYF. The CDR3 bases are TGTGCCAGCAGTTTTTATAGGGGTTTGTATGAGACCCAGTACTTC.

This clone was picked up many times. This chain links TRBV12-5 with TRBJ2-3; D is perhaps TRBD2 (7 bases). The CDR3 contains 16 residues. Germline loops: CDR1 LGHNT, CDR2 FRNRAP. V was cut by 5 bases and J by 2 bases, with 17 bases left in between. CDR3: CASGITRGAFTDTQYF. The CDR3 DNA reads as TGTGCTAGTGGTATCACTCGGGGGGCCTTCACAGATACGCAGTATTTT.

The genes are TRBV3-1 (or the pseudogene TRBV3-2) and TRBJ1-4, with no clear D. V dropped 4 bases and J dropped 6 bases, with 15 bases sitting between them. This CDR3 spans 15 amino acids. The germline gives CDR1 LGHDT, CDR2 YNNKEL (reference sequence). For the CDR3, the DNA is TGTGCCAGCAGCCCTAGCGGGCGGGGATATGAAAAACTGTTTTTT. Protein: CASSPSGRGYEKLFF.

This rearrangement joins TRBV11-2 to TRBJ1-3, with 7 positions matching TRBD1. The CDR3 is 14 amino acids. The V segment lost 5 bases and the J segment 1 base; nucleotides outside the gene matches: 2. Germline values: CDR1 SGHAT, CDR2 FQNNGV. This chain's CDR3 is CASSRGQSGNTIYF. Here the CDR3 DNA reads TGTGCCAGCAGCAGGGGACAGTCTGGAAACACCATATATTTT.

The chain recombines TRBV28 with TRBJ1-3; D remains ambiguous. V shed 6 bases and J shed 4 bases, with 7 bases lying between them. This CDR3 comprises 12 residues. CDR1 is MDHEN and CDR2 is SYDVKM in the germline V gene. The CDR3 reads CASSPRGNTIYF. CDR3 nucleotide sequence: TGTGCCAGCAGCCCGAGAGGAAACACCATATATTTT.

The rearrangement joins TRBV6-4 to TRBJ2-1; D may be TRBD2 (6 bases). The CDR3 has 14 amino acids. With 6 bases removed from V and 2 bases from J, the gap between germline ends came to 11 bases. Germline CDR1 and CDR2: MRHNA and SNTAGT. The CDR3 loop reads CASSQEGTYNEQFF. CDR3 bases: TGTGCCAGCAGCCAGGAGGGAACCTACAATGAGCAGTTCTTC.

V usage is TRBV3-1 (or the pseudogene TRBV3-2) and J usage is TRBJ1-3; D may be TRBD1 (5 bases). The CDR3 runs 13 residues. V was trimmed by 8 bases and J by 3 bases, leaving 11 bases between them. Per germline, CDR1 LGHDT and CDR2 YNNKEL (reference sequence). Written as DNA, the CDR3 is TGTGCCAGCCAGGGTGGCAGTGGAAACACCATATATTTT. Its protein is CASQGGSGNTIYF.

The gene calls are TRBV6-5 and TRBJ1-4; maybe TRBD1 (5 bases). Germline lookup yields CDR1 MNHEY and CDR2 SVGAGI. This CDR3 spans 14 amino acids. Trimming pared 2 bases from V and 8 bases from J, leaving 12 bases between. CDR3 in DNA: TGTGCCAGCAGTTACCCAGGGACTCGAGAAAAACTGTTTTTT. This encodes CASSYPGTREKLFF.

DNA of the CDR3: TGCGCCAGCAGCTGGGCGGGGGGAGACGAGCAGTACTTC. It yields the protein CASSWAGGDEQYF. V usage is TRBV5-1 and J usage is TRBJ2-7, with TRBD2 matching 8 bases. The germline CDR1 and CDR2 sequences are SGHRS and YFSETQ. This CDR3 has 13 residues. Trimming took 3 bases from V and 5 from J; bases not matched to a gene: 4.

The chain couples TRBV5-1 to TRBJ2-7; 8 bases agree with TRBD2. Germline loops: CDR1 SGHRS, CDR2 YFSETQ. Trimming removed 0 bases from V and 5 bases from J; junction bases left unmatched: 7. This CDR3 region has 15 residues. CDR3 DNA: TGCGCCAGCAGCTTGGCGGGACTAGACGTTAACGAGCAGTACTTC. This codes for CASSLAGLDVNEQYF. The variable domain in full, with the rest retrieved from reference TRBV5-1 and TRBJ2-7, is KAGVTQTPRYLIKTRGQQVTLSCSPISGHRSVSWYQQTPGQGLQFLFEYFSETQRNKGNFPGRFSGRQFSNSRSEMNVSTLELGDSALYLCASSLAGLDVNEQYFGPGTRLTVT.

V and J are TRBV7-6 and TRBJ2-3, with 10 nucleotides matching TRBD2. V shed 1 base and J 2 bases; nucleotides not matched to a gene: 9. This CDR3 is 18 amino acids long. The germline gives CDR1 SGHVS, CDR2 FNYEAQ. CDR3 DNA: TGTGCCAGCAGCTTAGGGGGTCCGGGACTAGCGAACACAGATACGCAGTATTTT. Its translation is CASSLGGPGLANTDTQYF.

This clone was seen a few times. The gene calls are TRBV11-3 and TRBJ1-5; TRBD1 matches 7 bases. Trimming at V came to 4 bases and at J to 0 bases, leaving 6 bases not matched to a gene. CDR1 is SGHNT, CDR2 YENEEA, per germline. This CDR3 comprises 16 residues. The CDR3 DNA sequence: TGTGCCAGCAGCTACCGAGACAGGGTTAGCAATCAGCCCCAGCATTTT. Residues: CASSYRDRVSNQPQHF.

In regard to this clone: The sample holds other DNA sequences that translate to the same CDR3. The chain combines TRBV3-1 (or the pseudogene TRBV3-2) with TRBJ1-1, with TRBD1 as a possible D gene (6 bases). CDR1 and CDR2 from the germline V gene are LGHDT and YNNKEL (reference sequence). Trimming shortened V by 4 bases and J by 4 bases, and 10 bases separated the two germline ends. This CDR3 has 13 amino acids. The CDR3 region is CASSPRGGTEAFF. In DNA, the CDR3 is TGTGCCAGCAGCCCGAGGGGGGGCACTGAAGCTTTCTTT.

This clone occurred a few times. V gene TRBV5-1 combines with J gene TRBJ2-7; TRBD1 aligns across 8 bases. V trimming: 4 bases; J trimming: 6 bases; junction bases outside the gene matches: 12. The CDR3 loop spans 15 amino acids. Germline V CDR1 and CDR2: SGHRS, YFSETQ. For the CDR3, the DNA is TGCGCCAGCAGCGCAAAGACAGGGGATACGGGCGAGCAGTACTTC. Its protein product is CASSAKTGDTGEQYF.

This clone came up a few times. The chain combines TRBV27 with TRBJ2-1; no clear D. This CDR3 has 13 amino acids. V was cut by 6 bases and J by 4 bases, with 10 bases left in between. The germline gives CDR1 MNHEY, CDR2 SMNVEV (reference sequence). CDR3 sequence: CASSPARYNEQFF. CDR3 DNA: TGTGCCAGCAGCCCCGCACGGTACAATGAGCAGTTCTTC.